A single sample is the source of the 11 T cell receptor beta chains below, sequenced in a study of regulatory T cells in long-lasting Graves disease. The sample's time point: newly diagnosed GD, antithyroid drugs for less than 3 months. RNA isolated from PBMCs was used to make the TCR library. Construction of the TCR beta libraries employed iRepertoire HTBI primers in conjunction with Arm-PCR of CDR3 regions. TCRdb passed the multiplex PCR reads through MiXCR, listing each CDR3 protein once. The sample includes 250,000 to 400,000 distinct CDR3 sequences, approximately 20% of them seen just once. The starting material was peripheral blood mononuclear cells (PBMCs), obtained at new diagnosis, from a patient treated with antithyroid drugs. Source of these receptors: a female donor with Graves disease.

This clonotype was seen repeatedly, ten times or more. The rearrangement joins TRBV6-1 to TRBJ1-5; 7 bases line up with TRBD1. The V gene end was trimmed by 3 bases and the J gene end by 6 bases; junction bases not matched to a gene: 20. Germline V gives CDR1 MNHNS, CDR2 SASEGT. This CDR3 has 19 residues. CDR3 loop: CASSEWRDSREDFGQPQHF. The CDR3 DNA reads TGTGCCAGCAGTGAGTGGAGGGACAGTCGAGAGGATTTCGGTCAGCCCCAGCATTTT.

Ten or more counts support this clonotype. The chain joins TRBV12-3 or TRBV12-4 to TRBJ2-7, with D possibly TRBD1 on 8 matching bases. Between the trimmed V and J ends, which lost 6 bases and 5 bases, there was a span of 14 bases. The CDR3 loop spans 13 amino acids. CDR3 DNA sequence: TGTGCCAGCAGGCGGACAGGGAGGGACGAGCAGTACTTC. Its translation: CASRRTGRDEQYF.

This clonotype was counted at least ten times. The chain carries TRBV28 and TRBJ2-1, with no clear D. The CDR3 extends over 15 amino acids. With 3 bases removed from V and 6 bases from J, the gap between germline ends came to 15 bases. Germline values: CDR1 MDHEN, CDR2 SYDVKM. The CDR3 region has the DNA TGTGCCAGCAGTTTTGGAACGACGGACCCCAATGAGCAGTTCTTC. This sequence encodes CASSFGTTDPNEQFF. The full variable domain, with the rest looked up from reference TRBV28 and TRBJ2-1, is DVKVTQSSRYLVKRTGEKVFLECVQDMDHENMFWYRQDPGLGLRLIYFSYDVKMKEKGDIPEGYSVSREKKERFSLILESASTNQTSMYLCASSFGTTDPNEQFFGPGTRLTVL.

The rearrangement joins TRBV5-1 to TRBJ2-7; 8 nucleotides line up with TRBD2. The CDR3 extends over 15 amino acids. With 4 bases clipped from V and 3 bases from J, the junction kept 9 bases outside the gene matches. The germline gives CDR1 SGHRS, CDR2 YFSETQ. CDR3 region: CASSAYSGTYYEQYF. The CDR3 DNA sequence: TGCGCCAGCAGCGCCTATAGCGGGACCTACTACGAGCAGTACTTC.

The V and J genes are TRBV6-1 and TRBJ1-6, with D tentatively TRBD1 (6 bases). Looked up from germline, CDR1 is MNHNS and CDR2 is SASEGT. CDR3 size: 16 residues. V was trimmed by 6 bases and J by 13 bases, leaving 25 bases between them. CDR3 amino acids: CASSSQPRTEDSPLHF. CDR3 sequence (DNA): TGTGCCAGCAGCTCACAACCGCGGACAGAGGACTCCCCCCTCCACTTT.

Comment on this clonotype: A read error may be the cause here, since a much bigger clone is one base away. The CDR3 does not end in the conserved phenylalanine or tryptophan, so this is likely a read error. The chain links TRBV7-8 to TRBJ2-3, with 11 bases lining up with TRBD2. The CDR3 has 16 amino acids. Germline loops: CDR1 SGHVS, CDR2 FQNEAQ. V dropped 1 base and J dropped 5; count of bases not matched to a gene: 5. The CDR3 sequence is CASSLVLAGGGDTQYL. DNA of the CDR3: TGTGCCAGCAGCTTAGTTCTAGCGGGAGGCGGAGATACGCAGTATCTT.

This clonotype was counted at least ten times. The chain couples TRBV29-1 to TRBJ1-1; D gene uncertain. This CDR3 has 12 amino acids. Germline CDR1 SQVTM, CDR2 ANQGSEA. V lost 5 bases, J lost 6 bases, and 13 bases lay in between. CDR3 nucleotides: TGCAGCGTTTCTATGCGGGCCGCTGAAGCTTTCTTT. Its translation is CSVSMRAAEAFF.

As for this clonotype: A read error is possible here, since a much larger clone lies one base away. The J gene is TRBJ1-1, the V gene TRBV7-8; D unresolved. CDR1 and CDR2 from the germline V gene are SGHVS and FQNEAQ. CDR3 length: 12 amino acids. This chain's CDR3 is CANSLVSTEAFF. The CDR3 bases are TGTGCCAACAGCTTAGTTAGCACTGAAGCTTTCTTT.

The genes are TRBV14 and TRBJ2-1, with D tentatively TRBD2 (6 bases). Trimming stripped 2 bases from V and 1 base from J, with 15 bases between. Germline V gene lookup returns CDR1 SGHDN and CDR2 FVKESK. The CDR3 runs to 17 residues. The CDR3 protein is CASSQWSGTWSYNEQFF. CDR3 DNA sequence: TGTGCCAGCAGCCAATGGTCCGGGACTTGGTCCTACAATGAGCAGTTCTTC.

This clonotype was recorded many times. V usage is TRBV28 and J usage is TRBJ2-5, with D tentatively TRBD2 (5 bases). The CDR3 sequence is 16 residues long. Germline-derived CDR1 and CDR2 are MDHEN and SYDVKM. V lost 8 bases and J 5 bases, leaving 24 bases between the germline ends. CDR3 coding DNA: TGTGCCAGCGAAGAACGTCTCCGTAGCGCCGGGGAGACCCAGTACTTC. Translated: CASEERLRSAGETQYF.

This clonotype showed up many times. The chain couples TRBV28 to TRBJ1-1; the D is unclear. The CDR3 has 16 residues. Germline-derived CDR1 and CDR2 are MDHEN and SYDVKM. The V end was cut by 5 bases, the J end by 4 bases, with 20 bases between. Written as DNA, the CDR3 is TGTGCCAGCAGTCCTTTCTCCCACAGTGCGGGCACTGAAGCTTTCTTT. Its translation is CASSPFSHSAGTEAFF.